This T cell receptor beta chain was observed in a study of shared clonotypes between healthy human individuals. Authors' processing steps: Junction-only immunoSEQ sequences carried no quality scores, so filtering differed. The repertoire was sequenced with immunoSEQ multiplex PCR; TCRdb's copy has only in-frame clones and lacks some. V and J calls and clone size are those listed in that table; D and trimming were worked out from the DNA. The sample lists millions of clones, about 93% occurring once. CD45RO-negative CD8 cells positively selected for CCR7 made up the naive population, which excluded terminally differentiated effector memory CD45RA+ cells. A few counts support this clone. The origin of this receptor is a man between 18 and 35 years old in good health. Some clones in this sample may be carry-over from other donors' samples. Sequenced: naive CD8+ T cells from PBMCs.

CDR3 DNA: TGTGCCAGCAGTTACAGCGGGACCCTACTTGCCATTCAGTACTTC. Its translation: CASSYSGTLLAIQYF. The V and J genes are TRBV7-9 and TRBJ2-4; 7 nucleotides match TRBD2. V lost 6 bases to trimming and J lost 9 bases; unmatched junction nucleotides: 14. The CDR3 spans 15 residues. From germline, CDR1 is SEHNR and CDR2 FQNEAQ (reference sequence).